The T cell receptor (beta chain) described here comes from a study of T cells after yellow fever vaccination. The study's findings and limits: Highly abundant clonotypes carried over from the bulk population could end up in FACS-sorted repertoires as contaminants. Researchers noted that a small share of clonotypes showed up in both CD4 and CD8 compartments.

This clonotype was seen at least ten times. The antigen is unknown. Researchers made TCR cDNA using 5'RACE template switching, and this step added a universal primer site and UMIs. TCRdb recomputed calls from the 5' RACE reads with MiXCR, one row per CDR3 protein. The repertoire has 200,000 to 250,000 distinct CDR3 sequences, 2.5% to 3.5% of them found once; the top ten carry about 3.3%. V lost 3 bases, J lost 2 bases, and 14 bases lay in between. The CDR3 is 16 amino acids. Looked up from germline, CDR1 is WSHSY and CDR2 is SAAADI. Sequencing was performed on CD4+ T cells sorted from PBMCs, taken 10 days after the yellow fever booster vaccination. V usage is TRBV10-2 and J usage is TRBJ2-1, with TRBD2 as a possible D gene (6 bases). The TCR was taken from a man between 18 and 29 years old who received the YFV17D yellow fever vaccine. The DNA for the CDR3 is TGCGCCAGCAGTGATCTTGCTAGCGCGACCTACAATGAGCAGTTCTTC. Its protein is CASSDLASATYNEQFF.